This TCR beta chain emerged from a study of blood T cell repertoires in COVID-19 (dated by TCRdb to the early 2020s). Background on the whole study: Samples from collaborators originated in the United States, Italy and Spain and spanned both the acute and convalescent phases of COVID-19. The prospective study material was composed of cDNA or gDNA derived from T cells, B-cell-depleted T cells, or PBMCs. Subjects who had been exposed to COVID-19, were actively infected with it, or had recovered from it provided the deeply sampled blood TCRbeta repertoires that made up the dataset. The repertoires were released in a freely available public database intended as a resource for research on the immune response to SARS-CoV-2. The samples were drawn from the first 160 participants of the ongoing ImmuneRACE study and from 950 to 1,500 subjects provided by 6 global collaborators. A de-identified subject ID, COVID-19 status, age in years and sex were almost always included in the sample metadata. Where HLA class I and class II types were available, the types were taken from metadata supplied by the sample provider, not from assay-based typing. Results the study describes overall, beyond this receptor: How much clinical and demographic metadata was included differed by source and by participant, and the metadata was provided uncurated.

This clone was seen more than once but under ten times. No cognate antigen has been identified for it. Base qualities are missing; no much larger clone stands one base away. Collaborating institutions collected whole blood in K2EDTA tubes following their own protocols. Collaborator samples were shipped for TCRbeta analysis as frozen whole blood, isolated PBMCs, or DNA extracted from either sample type. The immunoSEQ Assay, a bias-controlled multiplex PCR, was used to amplify TCRbeta CDR3 regions from genomic DNA. The paper's data handling went like this. Within the assay, amplification of reference gene primers was used to estimate how many nucleated cells each sample contained. To quantify the absolute abundance of each unique TCRbeta CDR3 rearrangement, sequence reads were collapsed and filtered. For each sample, productive Simpson clonality was calculated as the square root of Simpson's diversity index over productive rearrangements. As stored in TCRdb, this immuneACCESS dataset retains in-frame rearrangements with V and J assigned. A fraction of the clones does not appear; measured against another copy, unresolved V genes explain less than half of the discrepancy, and the remainder lacks a known reason. That table gives V, J and clone size, and the DNA gave D and trimming. For this sample the table gives under 100,000 clones, of which more than 60% were detected only once. Around 19% of the sample belongs to the ten largest clones.

Trimming removed 11 bases from V and 0 bases from J; the gene matches leave 9 bases unexplained. CDR1 ENHRY and CDR2 SYGVKD are derived from the germline V gene. Spanning cysteine to phenylalanine, the CDR3 consists of 14 amino acids. Left in the record is the CDR3 DNA by itself, 42 bases read in frame from the first base. The chain is encoded by TRBV10-3 joined to TRBJ1-2; the central 7 bases match TRBD1. This TCR derives from a woman older than 75 with active or convalescent COVID-19. The sample taken for sequencing was peripheral blood. The DNA reads as follows: TGTGCCGCCGCGAAGGGACAGACTAACTATGGCTACACCTTC. Its product reads: CAAAKGQTNYGYTF.